Listed below are T cell receptor beta chains from one sample, sequenced in a study of STAT3 mutations in large granular lymphocyte leukemia. Clones were read by immunoSEQ multiplex PCR, and TCRdb kept only the in-frame ones, dropping some. Of under 2,000 clones in the sample, around 60% were seen once. The specimen was peripheral blood mononuclear cells. The receptors shown here come from a man aged 55 to 69 with T-cell large granular lymphocyte leukemia. Some clones in this sample may be carry-over from other donors' samples. CDR3s include the opening cysteine and the closing phenylalanine or tryptophan. Fields, in order: V gene, clone size, J gene, D gene, CDR3 protein, CDR3 DNA. D genes are given only for firm matches. Clone size appears in some rows only: once, few, many, or a class for an expanded clone.

V gene: TRBV12-5; clone size: NA; J gene: TRBJ2-7; D gene: TRBD2; CDR3 protein: CASGLTSQRERYEQYF; CDR3 DNA: TGTGCTAGTGGTCTCACCTCTCAGCGGGAGCGGTACGAGCAGTACTTC
V gene: TRBV10-2; clone size: NA; J gene: TRBJ2-7; D gene: NA; CDR3 protein: CASSEVVRPYEQYF; CDR3 DNA: TGCGCCAGCAGTGAGGTTGTCCGACCCTACGAGCAGTACTTC
V gene: TRBV29-1; clone size: few; J gene: TRBJ1-1; D gene: NA; CDR3 protein: CSVSSSSNTEAFF; CDR3 DNA: TGCAGCGTTTCATCGTCTTCGAACACTGAAGCTTTCTTT
V gene: TRBV29-1; clone size: NA; J gene: TRBJ2-3; D gene: NA; CDR3 protein: CSVVAVSTDTQYF; CDR3 DNA: TGCAGCGTTGTGGCAGTCAGCACAGATACGCAGTATTTT
V gene: TRBV5-4; clone size: NA; J gene: TRBJ2-5; D gene: NA; CDR3 protein: CASSRGGSSAETQYF; CDR3 DNA: TGTGCCAGCAGCCGGGGAGGTAGTAGCGCGGAGACCCAGTACTTC
V gene: TRBV6-5; clone size: few; J gene: TRBJ2-7; D gene: NA; CDR3 protein: CASSYSGGSYEQYF; CDR3 DNA: TGTGCCAGCAGTTACTCGGGGGGATCCTACGAGCAGTACTTC
V gene: TRBV5-6; clone size: NA; J gene: TRBJ1-2; D gene: TRBD1; CDR3 protein: CASSPLGQGDDYGYTF; CDR3 DNA: TGTGCCAGCAGCCCCCTAGGACAGGGGGATGACTATGGCTACACCTTC
V gene: TRBV18; clone size: NA; J gene: TRBJ2-5; D gene: TRBD1; CDR3 protein: CASSPGDSLEETQYF; CDR3 DNA: TGTGCCAGCTCACCAGGGGACAGTCTAGAAGAGACCCAGTACTTC
V gene: TRBV6-5; clone size: NA; J gene: TRBJ1-1; D gene: TRBD1; CDR3 protein: CASSAGTAEYTEAFF; CDR3 DNA: TGTGCCAGCAGTGCAGGGACAGCGGAGTACACTGAAGCTTTCTTT
V gene: TRBV5-4; clone size: NA; J gene: TRBJ1-1; D gene: NA; CDR3 protein: CASSLKGPNTEAFF; CDR3 DNA: TGTGCCAGCAGCCTGAAGGGACCGAACACTGAAGCTTTCTTT
V gene: TRBV30; clone size: NA; J gene: TRBJ2-3; D gene: NA; CDR3 protein: CAWSAGRPDTQYF; CDR3 DNA: TGTGCCTGGAGCGCGGGACGACCGGATACGCAGTATTTT
V gene: TRBV7-9; clone size: NA; J gene: TRBJ1-5; D gene: TRBD1; CDR3 protein: CASSPSGGQPQHF; CDR3 DNA: TGTGCCAGCAGCCCATCAGGGGGTCAGCCCCAGCATTTT
V gene: TRBV27; clone size: NA; J gene: TRBJ2-3; D gene: NA; CDR3 protein: CASSPTSWGTDTQYF; CDR3 DNA: TGTGCCAGCAGTCCCACTAGCTGGGGTACAGATACGCAGTATTTT
V gene: TRBV18; clone size: NA; J gene: TRBJ1-3; D gene: TRBD1; CDR3 protein: CASSPTGAGNTIYF; CDR3 DNA: TGTGCCAGCTCACCTACAGGGGCGGGAAACACCATATATTTT
V gene: TRBV5-4; clone size: NA; J gene: TRBJ2-5; D gene: TRBD1; CDR3 protein: CASSRTGIDQETQYF; CDR3 DNA: TGTGCCAGCAGCCGGACAGGGATTGATCAAGAGACCCAGTACTTC
V gene: TRBV9; clone size: NA; J gene: TRBJ2-1; D gene: TRBD1; CDR3 protein: CASSGVTGDEQFF; CDR3 DNA: TGTGCCAGCAGCGGGGTTACAGGGGACGAGCAGTTCTTC
V gene: TRBV27; clone size: NA; J gene: TRBJ1-5; D gene: TRBD1; CDR3 protein: CASSPGGRGQPQHF; CDR3 DNA: TGTGCCAGCAGTCCAGGGGGCCGGGGTCAGCCCCAGCATTTT
V gene: TRBV13; clone size: NA; J gene: TRBJ2-2; D gene: NA; CDR3 protein: CASRQLTGELFF; CDR3 DNA: TGTGCCAGCAGGCAATTAACCGGGGAGCTGTTTTTT
V gene: TRBV4-1; clone size: NA; J gene: TRBJ2-7; D gene: NA; CDR3 protein: CASSQEGPRGGPYYEQYF; CDR3 DNA: TGCGCCAGCAGCCAAGAGGGCCCTCGGGGAGGCCCTTACTACGAGCAGTACTTC
V gene: TRBV6-1; clone size: NA; J gene: TRBJ2-7; D gene: NA; CDR3 protein: CASSEAGIHPYEQYF; CDR3 DNA: TGTGCCAGCAGTGAAGCAGGTATCCATCCCTACGAGCAGTACTTC
V gene: TRBV30; clone size: NA; J gene: TRBJ1-2; D gene: TRBD1; CDR3 protein: CAWRDRGSGGYTF; CDR3 DNA: TGTGCCTGGAGGGACAGGGGGTCAGGTGGCTACACCTTC
V gene: TRBV18; clone size: NA; J gene: TRBJ2-7; D gene: NA; CDR3 protein: CASSPVETYEQYF; CDR3 DNA: TGTGCCAGCTCACCAGTGGAAACCTACGAGCAGTACTTC
V gene: TRBV29-1; clone size: NA; J gene: TRBJ2-7; D gene: NA; CDR3 protein: CSVDSRQSHEQYF; CDR3 DNA: TGCAGCGTTGATTCTAGACAGAGCCACGAGCAGTACTTC
V gene: TRBV5-1; clone size: NA; J gene: TRBJ1-5; D gene: NA; CDR3 protein: CASSLGLAQPQHF; CDR3 DNA: TGCGCCAGCAGCTTGGGTCTGGCTCAGCCCCAGCATTTT
V gene: TRBV18; clone size: NA; J gene: TRBJ1-5; D gene: TRBD1; CDR3 protein: CASSTDRVSNQPQHF; CDR3 DNA: TGTGCCAGCTCAACGGACAGGGTAAGCAATCAGCCCCAGCATTTT
V gene: TRBV18; clone size: NA; J gene: TRBJ1-2; D gene: TRBD1; CDR3 protein: CASSPPGGRGYTF; CDR3 DNA: TGTGCCAGCTCACCCCCAGGGGGCCGTGGCTACACCTTC
V gene: TRBV18; clone size: NA; J gene: TRBJ2-5; D gene: NA; CDR3 protein: CASSPWKGGSFETQYF; CDR3 DNA: TGTGCCAGCTCACCATGGAAAGGTGGGAGTTTCGAGACCCAGTACTTC
V gene: TRBV7-8; clone size: NA; J gene: TRBJ2-2; D gene: TRBD2; CDR3 protein: CASSLVATSGSPGELFF; CDR3 DNA: TGTGCCAGCAGCTTAGTTGCGACTAGCGGGAGCCCCGGGGAGCTGTTTTTT
V gene: TRBV7-7; clone size: once; J gene: TRBJ2-5; D gene: NA; CDR3 protein: CASSLSRGRTEIQYF; CDR3 DNA: TGTGCCAGCAGCTTATCCCGGGGACGAACAGAGATCCAGTACTTC
V gene: TRBV20-1; clone size: NA; J gene: TRBJ1-1; D gene: NA; CDR3 protein: CSARRWEEAFF; CDR3 DNA: TGCAGTGCTAGAAGGTGGGAAGAAGCTTTCTTT
V gene: TRBV7-8; clone size: NA; J gene: TRBJ2-7; D gene: NA; CDR3 protein: CASSQGGRQYF; CDR3 DNA: TGTGCCAGCAGCCAGGGGGGGAGGCAGTACTTC
V gene: TRBV29-1; clone size: NA; J gene: TRBJ2-1; D gene: NA; CDR3 protein: CSVPPRTDLAYNEQFF; CDR3 DNA: TGCAGCGTCCCCCCGAGAACGGATCTGGCCTACAATGAGCAGTTCTTC
V gene: TRBV5-6; clone size: NA; J gene: TRBJ2-7; D gene: NA; CDR3 protein: CASSPTTGELVEQYF; CDR3 DNA: TGTGCCAGCAGCCCCACGACCGGAGAACTTGTCGAGCAGTACTTC
V gene: TRBV29-1; clone size: few; J gene: TRBJ1-1; D gene: TRBD1; CDR3 protein: CSGGQGDTEAFF; CDR3 DNA: TGCAGCGGGGGACAGGGGGACACTGAAGCTTTCTTT
V gene: TRBV9; clone size: few; J gene: TRBJ2-3; D gene: NA; CDR3 protein: CASSVTTDTQYF; CDR3 DNA: TGTGCCAGCAGCGTAACCACAGATACGCAGTATTTT
V gene: TRBV27; clone size: NA; J gene: TRBJ1-5; D gene: NA; CDR3 protein: CASSLWGNQPQHF; CDR3 DNA: TGTGCCAGCAGTTTATGGGGCAATCAGCCCCAGCATTTT
V gene: TRBV7-8; clone size: NA; J gene: TRBJ1-2; D gene: TRBD1; CDR3 protein: CASSLAETGNGYTF; CDR3 DNA: TGTGCCAGCAGCTTAGCCGAGACAGGGAACGGCTACACCTTC
V gene: TRBV7-9; clone size: NA; J gene: TRBJ2-7; D gene: NA; CDR3 protein: CASSPFKRSEQYF; CDR3 DNA: TGTGCCAGCAGCCCCTTTAAGAGGAGCGAGCAGTACTTC
V gene: TRBV18; clone size: NA; J gene: TRBJ2-7; D gene: NA; CDR3 protein: CASSLSMGGLDEQYF; CDR3 DNA: TGTGCCAGCTCTCTCTCTATGGGGGGGCTCGACGAGCAGTACTTC
V gene: TRBV11-1; clone size: NA; J gene: TRBJ2-7; D gene: TRBD2; CDR3 protein: CASSFGGRRIYEQYF; CDR3 DNA: TGTGCCAGCAGCTTCGGGGGGAGAAGAATCTACGAGCAGTACTTC
V gene: TRBV4-1; clone size: NA; J gene: TRBJ2-5; D gene: NA; CDR3 protein: CASSQSRGWGLETQYF; CDR3 DNA: TGCGCCAGCAGCCAATCACGAGGTTGGGGGCTGGAGACCCAGTACTTC
V gene: TRBV30; clone size: NA; J gene: TRBJ2-7; D gene: NA; CDR3 protein: CAWDLGGGKIEQYF; CDR3 DNA: TGTGCCTGGGACTTAGGGGGAGGAAAGATCGAGCAGTACTTC
V gene: TRBV5-1; clone size: NA; J gene: TRBJ1-1; D gene: NA; CDR3 protein: CASRTDGNTEAFF; CDR3 DNA: TGCGCCAGCAGGACCGACGGTAACACTGAAGCTTTCTTT
V gene: TRBV29-1; clone size: NA; J gene: TRBJ1-1; D gene: NA; CDR3 protein: CSALNTEAFF; CDR3 DNA: TGCAGCGCCCTGAACACTGAAGCTTTCTTT
V gene: TRBV5-1; clone size: NA; J gene: TRBJ2-7; D gene: NA; CDR3 protein: CASSTHYIQGDTYEQYF; CDR3 DNA: TGCGCCAGCAGCACCCATTACATTCAGGGCGACACCTACGAGCAGTACTTC
V gene: TRBV18; clone size: NA; J gene: TRBJ1-2; D gene: NA; CDR3 protein: CASSPTVWAYLNYGYTF; CDR3 DNA: TGTGCCAGCTCCCCTACTGTGTGGGCCTATCTTAACTATGGCTACACCTTC
V gene: TRBV5-1; clone size: few; J gene: TRBJ2-5; D gene: TRBD2; CDR3 protein: CASSLGSGRETQYF; CDR3 DNA: TGCGCCAGCAGCTTGGGTAGCGGGCGGGAGACCCAGTACTTC
V gene: TRBV27; clone size: few; J gene: TRBJ1-1; D gene: NA; CDR3 protein: CARGRDTALGTEAFF; CDR3 DNA: TGTGCCAGGGGACGGGACACTGCCCTCGGCACTGAAGCTTTCTTT
V gene: TRBV30; clone size: once; J gene: TRBJ1-3; D gene: NA; CDR3 protein: CAWSIEQPGNTIYF; CDR3 DNA: TGTGCCTGGAGTATTGAGCAACCCGGAAACACCATATATTTT
V gene: TRBV12-5; clone size: NA; J gene: TRBJ1-1; D gene: TRBD1; CDR3 protein: CASGRLDRATEAFF; CDR3 DNA: TGTGCTAGTGGTCGCTTAGACAGGGCCACTGAAGCTTTCTTT
V gene: TRBV5-4; clone size: NA; J gene: TRBJ2-7; D gene: NA; CDR3 protein: CASSLFLGSHEQYF; CDR3 DNA: TGTGCCAGCAGCTTGTTTTTAGGTTCCCACGAGCAGTACTTC
V gene: TRBV10-3; clone size: NA; J gene: TRBJ2-7; D gene: NA; CDR3 protein: CAIDDGTAREQYF; CDR3 DNA: TGTGCCATCGATGACGGGACCGCAAGGGAGCAGTACTTC